This TCR beta chain was recorded in a study of blood T cell repertoires in COVID-19. For the study at large: COVID-19 samples from acute and convalescent phases originated in the United States, Italy and Spain.

CDR3 length: 14 amino acids. Germline CDR1 is SGHDN and CDR2 is FVKESK. The V and J ends lost 3 bases and 4 bases respectively, with 12 bases between them. Original processing notes: Scientists estimated how many nucleated cells there were by amplifying reference gene primers. Some clones are missing from TCRdb's copy, which holds only in-frame ones; the method was immunoSEQ multiplex PCR. The V and J calls and clone size were taken over from that table, and D and trimming were inferred from the DNA. The table has about 270,000 clones, roughly 86% seen once. The sequenced material came from peripheral blood. The clonotype comes from a woman aged 60 to 75 who had recovered from COVID-19. The rearrangement joins TRBV14 to TRBJ2-5, with a possible D match to TRBD1 (6 bases). This chain's CDR3 is CASSQLDSRETQYF. The CDR3 DNA reads TGTGCCAGCAGCCAGCTGGACAGTCGAGAGACCCAGTACTTC.